The sequence of this TCR beta chain was determined in a study of blood T cell repertoires in COVID-19. In the original processing: Reference gene primer amplification yielded estimated nucleated cell counts. TCRdb's copy holds only in-frame clones and misses some; the assay was immunoSEQ multiplex PCR. V and J calls and clone size are copied from that table; D and trimming were computed from the DNA. The sample includes roughly 290,000 clones, around 85% of them seen just once. The CDR3 contains 13 residues. The junction had 2 bases not matched to a gene; V was cut back by 6 bases and J by 1 base. In germline, CDR1 is SNHLY, CDR2 FYNNEI.

The sequence was obtained from a young man who had recovered from COVID-19. The sequencing input was PBMCs or T cells enriched from blood (not recorded which). The chain couples TRBV2 to TRBJ1-1; 7 bases fit TRBD1. The CDR3 protein is CASSRQGNTEAFF. For the CDR3, the DNA is TGTGCCAGCAGCAGACAGGGGAACACTGAAGCTTTCTTT.